This T cell receptor beta chain was recovered during a study of cytomegalovirus exposure and HLA in healthy donors (dated by TCRdb to about 2017). As for the study more broadly: An earlier analysis of roughly 500 of the donors reported 250 to 300 Gb of sequence data and approximately 120 million unique TCR beta sequences obtained from approximately 180 million T cells. An early release that covered fewer than 800 HLA-typed donors contained about 300 gigabases of sequencing data and 80 million or so unique TCR sequences. Of the roughly 400 genotyped donors, roughly 80% fell in the genetic ancestry cluster associated with self-reported Caucasian donors. The aim of the study was to test whether cataloging public T cell receptors could identify signatures of past pathogen exposure. The study used immunosequencing to profile the T cell repertoires of about 670 subjects and linked those repertoires to cytomegalovirus serostatus. In addition to the first cohort of approximately 670 subjects, a separate validation cohort of 120 different subjects was used. High-throughput TCR immunosequencing, statistical association of individual TCRs with disease status, and machine learning were combined to predict cytomegalovirus infection status. A later analysis re-analyzed previously published TCR beta repertoires from 500 to 700 donors and added high-resolution HLA genotyping to study TCR occurrence patterns. Rather than drawing on any new phenotypic data, the later analysis identified candidate immune exposures from TCR beta sequences and the way those sequences occurred across donors. An earlier analysis of roughly 600 of the donors used high-throughput TCR beta sequencing to judge whether each TCR beta V gene segment behaved as functional or pseudogenic. Alongside the repertoire data, information on donor age, sex, ethnicity and CMV serostatus was compiled. A later genetic analysis took genome-wide SNP genotypes for about 60% of the roughly 670 donors and used that subset as a discovery cohort. Every repertoire in the discovery cohort had been generated on one and the same sequencing platform. HLA typing included class I and class II loci at four-digit resolution. Typing coverage varied by locus: roughly 620-640 donors for A, B, C, DRB1 and DQB1; 522 for DQA1; about 600 for DPA1; around 490 for DPB1. Several DR-DQ haplotypes were treated as single units for association and clustering because of strong linkage in the cohort. Among under 450 genotyped donors of the cohort, an average of about 240,000 unique TCR beta nucleotide sequences were sequenced per donor, roughly 20% of them non-productive. Overall study outcomes, separate from this receptor: A cluster of highly shared sequence variants was judged likely to represent a technical artifact of the sequencing pipeline. Presence/absence analyses assumed roughly uniform sequencing depth across donors, an assumption that may not hold. In vitro tests confirmed that a few of the cytomegalovirus-associated TCR beta chains recognize cytomegalovirus antigens. CMV serostatus was the only immune exposure information available for the cohort. Most TCR sequences were seen in very few donors, while some public TCRs were found in many individuals. Because counts were too low, about 15 rarely observed V segments, including chromosome 9 orphons, were left out of the earlier analysis of roughly 600 of the donors. Because the 87-base-pair reads could not distinguish some IMGT-functional V segments, including TRBV6-2 and TRBV6-3, those segments were excluded. An earlier analysis of approximately 540 of the donors showed that most TCR beta V segments appeared in productive rearrangements either about 90% or about 30% of the time, which broadly matched IMGT annotations. According to a later analysis, TCR association rates differed among HLA loci, with DRB1 alleles showing the most associated TCRs and HLA-C alleles showing the fewest. The cohort was sequenced for TCR beta chains only, and without alpha or paired-chain data the features that could be detected were limited. Most CMV-associated TCR beta chains appeared to be HLA-restricted in a later analysis, and the HLA associations seemed to be driven largely by CMV exposure. A later analysis found that HLA-associated TCR beta chains were more clonally expanded and had lower generation probabilities than equally common non-associated chains. Correlated functional status among segregating V segments might reflect linkage disequilibrium, but an unknown experimental factor could not be ruled out. It was suggested by the authors that the approach could potentially be generalized to other disease states and immunological phenotypes. Compared with the roughly 600-donor mean, donors in an Asian-associated ancestry cluster had fewer N-insertions in productive TCRs, according to a later genetic analysis. When HLA alleles, especially DR and DQ, strongly co-occurred, attributing TCR associations to individual alleles was difficult. Specific HLA alleles were associated with more than 15,000 TCR beta sequences at a false discovery rate of 0.05 in a later analysis. A further reported finding was that TCR beta sequences accurately predicted the HLA-A and HLA-B alleles for most subjects in the first cohort. According to a later analysis, parvovirus B19, influenza, CMV and Epstein-Barr virus appeared linked to several top co-occurrence clusters. V-gene and J-gene trimming of TCR beta chains was associated with a missense DCLRE1C variant in a later genetic analysis, and the association was replicated in an independent cohort. Because HLA typing was missing for some donors at each locus, association tests included only the typed subset. The study listed approximately 160 TCR beta chains as associated with cytomegalovirus. In both the original and validation cohorts, the classifier was reported to diagnose cytomegalovirus status with high specificity and sensitivity.

In total, approximately 610 healthy bone marrow donors made up the cohort. All cohort members were sampled while nominally healthy, although unrecorded immune exposures were likely present. The donor tested CMV seropositive and was one of the 289 seropositive cohort members. Each donor provided a peripheral blood sample, and peripheral blood mononuclear cells were used for TCR beta sequencing. Genomic DNA extraction from the blood cell samples was performed with the Qiagen DNeasy Blood Extraction Kit. Comments on this clone: No cognate antigen has been identified for it.

V is shortened by 5 bases, J by 3 bases, and the region joining them spans 16 bases. CDR1 and CDR2 were assigned from the germline V gene as SGHTA and FQGNSA. Taken from cysteine to phenylalanine, the CDR3 has 16 residues. Solely the CDR3 DNA is kept, with 48 bases framed from the first base. The method behind the library was the immunoSEQ multiplex PCR assay. For the multiplex PCR, a mixture combining 60 forward primers for TCR Vbeta segments and 13 reverse primers for TCR Jbeta segments was used. The CDR3 region of rearranged TCR beta genes was amplified from genomic DNA with a multiplex PCR assay. Amplified TCR beta libraries were sequenced as 87-base-pair reads on the Illumina HiSeq System. On the study's bioinformatics: A later analysis tallied about 77 million unique TCR beta chains across the 700 or so repertoires, and some 12 million of those chains were shared by two or more donors. A nearest-neighbor algorithm error-corrected the raw reads and collapsed the reads into unique sequences, merging closely related sequences to remove PCR and sequencing errors. To assign V, D and J gene segments, CDR3 sequences were aligned to IMGT reference sequences. Each retained sequence needed at least a six-nucleotide match to both a V gene segment and a J gene segment. A rearrangement was called productive if the CDR3 had no stop codons and remained in frame with V and J, and every other rearrangement was called non-productive. Following IMGT convention, CDR3 was defined as the stretch from the second conserved V-encoded cysteine to the conserved J-encoded phenylalanine. Sequences without an unambiguous match to a single V gene segment were excluded from the earlier analysis of about 600 of the donors. In an earlier analysis of several hundred of the donors, a V segment was called functional when productive rearrangements were above 56.7%, and segregating when the standard deviation between donors exceeded 5%. A statistical classification framework was built for diagnosing cytomegalovirus status from the catalog of TCR beta chain sequences. V and J gene assignment, in a later analysis, came from comparing TCR nucleotide sequences with IMGT/GENE-DB human TR gene sequences. A later analysis assigned CDR3 sequences and most-parsimonious VDJ recombination scenarios with the TCRdist pipeline. In a later analysis, each TCR beta chain was defined by its CDR3 amino acid sequence together with its V-gene family, and reads lacking a unique V-gene family were excluded. To address suspected cross-contamination and a sequencing artifact, a later analysis removed a few hundred highly shared, low-generation-probability nucleotide sequences. In a later analysis, a clonal expansion index for each public chain was calculated from normalized within-repertoire ranks of inferred template counts. A later analysis computed generation probabilities with a VDJ recombination model fitted to out-of-frame rearrangements, and checked the results against IGoR. A later analysis scored TCR-TCR, TCR-HLA and TCR-CMV co-occurrence with hypergeometric tests, applying a repertoire-size bias correction to TCR pairs. In a later analysis, false discovery rates were estimated by permuting HLA or CMV assignments 20 times. In a later analysis, co-occurring TCRs were grouped using DBSCAN, with TCRdist sequence similarity added in when clustering inside HLA-allele-positive subsets. Repertoires with fewer than 30,000 or more than 120,000 public chains were left out of co-occurrence clustering, as were roughly five repertoires with anomalous nucleotide sharing. TCRdb mirrors the immuneACCESS table, restricted to in-frame sequences. Some clones are absent from its copies; in checked studies, under half trace to an unresolved V gene, and the reason for the others is unknown. V, J and clone size were drawn from that table, and D and trimming were deduced from the DNA. The table for this sample lists about 34,000 clones. The ten largest clones take up about 1.9% of the sample.

Specimen: PBMCs. The source of this sequence is a middle-aged woman in good health and CMV-seropositive. The sequence joins TRBV7-2 to TRBJ2-2; D gene: possibly TRBD2, on 5 matching bases. The CDR3 loop reads CASSRDYLDYTGELFF. The sequenced DNA: TGTGCCAGCAGCCGAGACTACTTAGACTACACCGGGGAGCTGTTTTTT.